This T cell receptor (beta chain) was sequenced during a study of cytomegalovirus exposure and HLA in healthy donors (dated by TCRdb to about 2017). Looking at the study overall: The 650 to 800 repertoires of the first cohort and the 95 to 150 validation repertoires were produced on the same platform, according to a later analysis. Besides the first cohort of 500 to 700 subjects, a separate validation cohort made up of over a hundred different subjects was used. The study combined high-throughput TCR immunosequencing, statistical association of individual TCRs with disease status, and machine learning to predict cytomegalovirus infection status. The study was designed to test whether signatures of past pathogen exposure could be identified by cataloging public T cell receptors.

The donors belonged to the validation cohort of approximately 130 subjects, which was separate from the 666-subject first cohort. In the case of this clone: What this receptor recognizes is not known. No per-base quality is available; no much larger clone lies one base away.

Library method: the immunoSEQ multiplex PCR assay. In the paper's pipeline: A statistical classification framework was built for diagnosing cytomegalovirus status from the catalog of TCR beta chain sequences. Sourced from immuneACCESS, this table was stored by TCRdb with only in-frame sequences that have V and J called. A share of the clones is absent; for the studies checked, an unresolved V gene accounts for under half, and the remainder has no known explanation. That table supplies the V and J calls and clone size; D and trimming were determined from the DNA. A total of 300,000 or so clones appear in this sample, nearly 90% of them only once. Around 0.91% of the sample comes from the top ten. The study at large found these results: In vitro tests confirmed that a few of the cytomegalovirus-associated TCR beta chains recognize cytomegalovirus antigens. Most TCR sequences were observed very rarely across donors, whereas some public TCRs were present in many individuals. A total of about 150 TCR beta chains were listed by the study as associated with cytomegalovirus. A later analysis found that TCRs clustered in the first cohort also tended to co-occur in the approximately 120 validation repertoires, with more than 90% of cluster scores above 0. A later analysis lacked HLA typing for the validation cohort, so it scored co-occurrence in that cohort across all 120 repertoires. Cytomegalovirus status was reported to be diagnosed by the classifier with high specificity and sensitivity in both the original and validation cohorts. According to the authors, the approach could potentially be generalized to other disease states and immunological phenotypes.

Ends trimmed: V by 3 bases, J by 0 bases; bases unmatched to a gene: 9. Via the germline V gene (reference sequence), CDR1 is LNHDA and CDR2 SQIVND. The CDR3, from cysteine to phenylalanine, totals 18 residues. Only CDR3 DNA remains: 54 bases, in frame from the first base. The V and J segments used are TRBV19 and TRBJ2-1, and TRBD2 aligns with 9 junction nucleotides. The material sequenced was PBMCs. The TCR was taken from a man aged 30 to 45 in good health and CMV-seronegative. This receptor carries the CDR3 CASSILPGGGASYNEQFF. The DNA reads as follows: TGTGCCAGTAGTATCCTACCCGGCGGGGGGGCCTCCTACAATGAGCAGTTCTTC.